The 18 T cell receptor beta chains below all came from one sample that was sequenced in a study of blood T cell repertoires in COVID-19. Sequencing was performed with immunoSEQ multiplex PCR; in TCRdb, only in-frame clones are kept and a portion is missing. The table lists tens of thousands of clones, 75% to 90% of them singletons. Sequences were obtained from peripheral blood. These receptors all stem from a woman aged 80 or over with acute or convalescent COVID-19.

This clone has a single count. The chain combines TRBV5-1 with TRBJ2-5, with D possibly matching TRBD1 (5 bases). V was trimmed by 0 bases and J by 5 bases, leaving 14 bases between them. The CDR3 runs to 15 residues. Germline CDR1 SGHRS, CDR2 YFSETQ. Here the CDR3 DNA reads TGCGCCAGCAGCTTGGCCGGTAGGGGCCAGGAGACCCAGTACTTC. Translating gives CASSLAGRGQETQYF.

V is TRBV3-1 (or the pseudogene TRBV3-2) and J is TRBJ2-7, with D possibly TRBD2 on 5 matching bases. The CDR3 loop spans 14 amino acids. Deletions cut 4 bases from V and 3 bases from J, with 13 bases between. CDR1 LGHDT and CDR2 YNNKEL come from the germline V gene (reference sequence). CDR3: CASSRGGLLYEQYF. CDR3 coding DNA: TGTGCCAGCAGCCGCGGAGGCTTGCTCTACGAGCAGTACTTC.

V and J are TRBV12-5 and TRBJ1-5, with 7 bases matching TRBD1. CDR1 and CDR2 (germline): LGHNT, FRNRAP. V lost 6 bases and J lost 2; bases outside the gene matches: 7. The length of the CDR3 is 15 residues. In DNA form, the CDR3 reads TGTGCTAGTGGAGAAGGGGGCTCCGGCAATCAGCCCCAGCATTTT. It is translated as CASGEGGSGNQPQHF.

The chain joins TRBV3-1 (or the pseudogene TRBV3-2) to TRBJ1-4; maybe TRBD1 (6 bases). The V gene's germline CDR1 is LGHDT and CDR2 YNNKEL (reference sequence). CDR3 length: 13 amino acids. The germline V and J ends were trimmed by 0 bases and 10 bases, with 9 bases remaining between them. Here the CDR3 reads CASSQEHRAKLFF. The CDR3 coding sequence is TGTGCCAGCAGCCAAGAACACAGGGCAAAACTGTTTTTT.

The rearrangement uses TRBV7-3 and TRBJ1-6; 10 bases match TRBD1. Per germline, CDR1 SGHTA and CDR2 FQGTGA. The J segment lost 9 bases and the V segment lost 1 base, leaving 6 bases of the junction unmatched. The CDR3 runs 16 residues. CDR3 protein: CASSLMGQGTGSPLHF. The CDR3 DNA reads as TGTGCCAGCAGCTTAATGGGACAGGGGACGGGTTCACCCCTCCACTTT.

This clone appeared a few times. This chain links TRBV5-1 with TRBJ1-3; D is unresolved. CDR1 is SGHRS and CDR2 is YFSETQ in the germline V gene. The CDR3 is 12 amino acids. V lost 0 bases, J lost 10 bases, and 8 bases lay in between. In DNA, the CDR3 is TGCGCCAGCAGCTTGGACCGGTATACCATATATTTT. Its translation is CASSLDRYTIYF.

The sample holds one count of this clone. The rearrangement uses TRBV15 and TRBJ1-2; 7 bases line up with TRBD1. This CDR3 region has 15 residues. The junction had 5 bases not matched to a gene; V was cut back by 0 bases and J by 4 bases. Germline CDR1 and CDR2: LNHNV and YYDKDF (reference sequence). DNA for the CDR3: TGTGCCACCAGCAGAGATCGAGGGGGCGGCTATGGCTACACCTTC. This sequence encodes CATSRDRGGGYGYTF.

The DNA for the CDR3 is TGTGCCAGCAGCTTAGCGCGGGGAGCCTACGAGCAGTACTTC. Its protein product is CASSLARGAYEQYF. The chain carries TRBV11-3 and TRBJ2-7; possible D gene TRBD2, 6 bases. V was clipped by 1 base and J by 2 bases, with 9 bases between them. There are 14 residues in the CDR3. Germline CDR1 is SGHNT and CDR2 is YENEEA.

In its sample, this clone was seen once. The genes are TRBV19 and TRBJ2-5; 7 positions agree with TRBD1. The trim removed 4 bases at V and 2 bases at J, leaving 4 bases unmatched. Germline CDR1 reads LNHDA; CDR2 reads SQIVND (reference sequence). The CDR3 covers 14 residues. CDR3 DNA sequence: TGTGCCAGTAGTAGAGGACAGGTTCAAGAGACCCAGTACTTC. This translates into CASSRGQVQETQYF.

This chain links TRBV6-5 with TRBJ2-2; D may be TRBD1 (6 bases). Deletions cut 6 bases from V and 7 bases from J, with 15 bases between. This CDR3 region has 14 residues. Germline V gene data show CDR1 as MNHEY and CDR2 as SVGAGI. In nucleotides, the CDR3 is TGTGCCAGCAGCGGGGACACTTATTACGGGGAGCTGTTTTTT. As protein: CASSGDTYYGELFF.

This clone was counted only a few times. The rearrangement joins TRBV5-1 to TRBJ2-3; TRBD1 matches at 7 bases. This CDR3 is built from 14 residues. From germline, CDR1 is SGHRS and CDR2 YFSETQ. The V gene end was trimmed by 3 bases and the J gene end by 2 bases; junction bases not matched to a gene: 3. The CDR3 nucleotides are TGCGCCAGCAGCTCACAGGGGATCACAGATACGCAGTATTTT. Protein product: CASSSQGITDTQYF.

The rearrangement uses TRBV28 and TRBJ1-5; D may be TRBD1 (5 bases). The ends were cut back, 4 bases at V and 0 bases at J, with 10 bases in the middle. The CDR3 has 15 amino acids. CDR1 MDHEN and CDR2 SYDVKM come from the germline V gene. The CDR3 sequence is CASSYGGNSNQPQHF. The CDR3 DNA reads TGTGCCAGCAGTTATGGGGGGAATAGCAATCAGCCCCAGCATTTT.

The chain combines TRBV7-8 with TRBJ2-2, with 10 bases fitting TRBD2. The junction had 6 bases not matched to a gene; V was cut back by 1 base and J by 4 bases. Germline loops: CDR1 SGHVS, CDR2 FQNEAQ. This CDR3 has 17 amino acids. CDR3 loop: CASSLEVTSGTTGELFF. CDR3 nucleotide sequence: TGTGCCAGCAGCTTAGAAGTAACTAGCGGGACCACCGGGGAGCTGTTTTTT. The variable domain in full, completed from reference TRBV7-8 and TRBJ2-2, reads GAGVSQSPRYKVAKRGQDVALRCDPISGHVSLFWYQQALGQGPEFLTYFQNEAQLDKSGLPSDRFFAERPEGSVSTLKIQRTQQEDSAVYLCASSLEVTSGTTGELFFGEGSRLTVL.

The rearrangement joins TRBV9 to TRBJ1-1, with no clear D. Trimming took 4 bases from V and 4 from J, leaving 14 bases between them. There are 14 residues in the CDR3. Germline assignment: CDR1 SGDLS and CDR2 YYNGEE. The chain's CDR3 is CASSPRGRGTEAFF. CDR3 bases: TGTGCCAGCAGCCCACGAGGTCGTGGCACTGAAGCTTTCTTT.

Here the CDR3 reads CASSYGGGRGNTIYF. For the CDR3, the DNA is TGTGCCAGCAGTTACGGGGGGGGGCGAGGAAACACCATATATTTT. The chain links TRBV6-6 to TRBJ1-3; the D gene is possibly TRBD1 (6 bases). The V gene lost 2 bases and the J gene lost 4 bases, with 12 bases spanning the gap. Germline CDR1 reads MNHNY; CDR2 reads SVGAGI (reference sequence). This CDR3 contains 15 residues.

This chain links TRBV6-5 with TRBJ1-2, with TRBD1 matching over 10 bases. CDR3 length: 13 residues. J gave up 6 bases and V 7 bases, and 5 bases lay outside the gene matches. Germline CDR1 reads MNHEY; CDR2 reads SVGAGI. Here the CDR3 reads CASKRGQGNGYTF. In DNA, the CDR3 is TGTGCCAGCAAAAGGGGACAGGGGAATGGCTACACCTTC.

V gene TRBV28 combines with J gene TRBJ1-4; tentatively, D is TRBD1 (6 bases). This CDR3 is 13 amino acids long. Germline V gene sequence: CDR1 MDHEN, CDR2 SYDVKM. V lost 5 bases to trimming and J lost 8 bases, with 12 bases between them. CDR3 sequence (DNA): TGTGCCAGCAGTCTTCAGGGGTTGGAAAAACTGTTTTTT. It translates to CASSLQGLEKLFF.

The DNA of the CDR3 is TGTGCCAGCTCACAAGGACAGGGGGCCTCCCCCAATCAGCCCCAGCATTTT. This gives the protein CASSQGQGASPNQPQHF. The V gene is TRBV18, the J gene TRBJ1-5; TRBD1 aligns across 11 bases. CDR1 is KGHSH and CDR2 is LQKENI in the germline V gene. V was clipped by 4 bases and J by 3 bases; unmatched bases: 8. CDR3 length: 17 amino acids.